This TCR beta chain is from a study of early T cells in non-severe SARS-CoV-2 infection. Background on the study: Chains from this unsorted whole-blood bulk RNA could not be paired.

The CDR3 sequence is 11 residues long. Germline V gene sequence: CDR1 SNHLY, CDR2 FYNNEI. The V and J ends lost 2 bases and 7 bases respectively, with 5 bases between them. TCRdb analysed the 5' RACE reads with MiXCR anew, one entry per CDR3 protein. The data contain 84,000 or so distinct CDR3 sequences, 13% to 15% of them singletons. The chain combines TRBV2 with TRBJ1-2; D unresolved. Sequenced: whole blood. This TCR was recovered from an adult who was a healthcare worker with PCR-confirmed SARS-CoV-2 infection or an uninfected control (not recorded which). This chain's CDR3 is CASSERVGYTF. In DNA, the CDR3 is TGTGCCAGCAGTGAAAGGGTTGGCTACACCTTC.